The rows below give T cell receptor beta chains drawn from one sample of a study of metastatic and nonmetastatic thyroid tumors. TCRdb reanalyzed the PCR reads via MiXCR. Altogether about 43,000 clones are present, 9.5% to 12% being singletons, with the ten largest covering roughly 23%. Sequenced: blood. Receptor source: a female donor with papillary thyroid cancer or a benign thyroid nodule (not recorded which). Some clones in this sample may be carry-over from other donors' samples. The CDR3 runs from the conserved cysteine through the conserved F or W. The D gene is left open where the match is weak. Clone size is not always given. Where it is, it says once, few, many or a class for expanded clones.

>TRBJ1-6|TRBV2|many|TRBD1
CASTESGTGNNSPLHF
TGTGCCAGCACCGAATCTGGGACAGGGAATAATTCACCCCTCCACTTT
>TRBJ2-6|TRBV9|many|.
CASSVEIRGTGANVLTF
TGTGCCAGCAGCGTAGAAATCAGGGGTACAGGGGCCAACGTCCTGACTTTC
>TRBJ2-1|TRBV2|.|.
CASSGDSYNEHLF
TGTGCCAGCAGCGGGGATTCCTACAATGAGCATCTCTTC
>TRBJ1-1|TRBV9|many|.
CASSPNSGDTEAFF
TGTGCCAGCAGCCCAAATTCGGGGGACACTGAAGCTTTCTTT
>TRBJ1-5|TRBV5-6|many|.
CASSLRGIYSNQPQHF
TGTGCCAGCAGCTTGCGGGGGATATATAGCAATCAGCCCCAGCATTTT
>TRBJ2-7|TRBV3-1|many|TRBD2
CASSQEGGLAGLYF
TGTGCCAGCAGCCAAGAAGGGGGGCTAGCGGGGTTGTACTTC
>TRBJ2-7|TRBV12-5|many|.
CASGLPGYPYEQYF
TGTGCTAGTGGTTTGCCAGGGTATCCCTACGAGCAGTACTTC
>TRBJ2-1|TRBV5-1|.|TRBD2
CASSEGLAGGYNEQFF
TGCGCCAGCAGTGAGGGACTAGCTGGAGGGTACAATGAGCAGTTCTTC
>TRBJ1-3|TRBV5-6|.|TRBD1
CASSSSRDSEGNTIYF
TGTGCCAGCAGCTCGTCCCGGGACAGTGAGGGAAACACCATATATTTT
>TRBJ2-1|TRBV20-1|many|TRBD2
CSARGLLAGSYNEQFF
TGCAGTGCTAGAGGCCTCCTAGCGGGCTCCTACAATGAGCAGTTCTTC
>TRBJ1-5|TRBV13|many|.
CASSLGIQKNQPQHF
TGTGCCAGCAGCCTCGGGATCCAGAAAAATCAGCCCCAGCATTTT
>TRBJ2-2|TRBV11-1|many|TRBD1
CASSPQTGIATGELFF
TGTGCCAGCAGCCCCCAGACAGGGATAGCGACCGGGGAGCTGTTTTTT
>TRBJ2-5|TRBV7-2|many|TRBD1
CASSLEGQGGAETQYF
TGTGCCAGCAGCTTAGAAGGACAGGGGGGAGCAGAGACCCAGTACTTC
>TRBJ2-3|TRBV12-3/TRBV12-4|many|TRBD1
CASSPGTGYTDTQYF
TGTGCCAGCAGCCCCGGGACAGGATACACAGATACGCAGTATTTT
>TRBJ2-7|TRBV12-5|many|TRBD2
CASGPPLGLAGSYEQYF
TGTGCTAGTGGCCCTCCGCTGGGACTAGCGGGCTCCTACGAGCAGTACTTC
>TRBJ2-7|TRBV6-1|many|.
CASRSGQSPYEQYF
TGTGCCAGCAGATCCGGACAGTCTCCCTACGAGCAGTACTTC
>TRBJ2-1|TRBV5-5|many|.
CASSLGGSSYNEQFF
TGTGCCAGCAGCTTGGGAGGGAGTTCCTACAATGAGCAGTTCTTC
>TRBJ2-1|TRBV9|many|TRBD1
CASSGTGVRFNEQFF
TGTGCCAGCAGCGGGACAGGGGTCCGTTTCAATGAGCAGTTCTTC
>TRBJ2-7|TRBV28|many|TRBD2
CASSLFASGRSYEQYF
TGTGCCAGCAGTTTATTTGCTAGCGGGAGATCCTACGAGCAGTACTTC
>TRBJ2-7|TRBV30|many|.
CAWSRGLAATYEQYF
TGTGCCTGGAGTCGGGGGCTAGCGGCCACCTACGAGCAGTACTTC
>TRBJ2-3|TRBV15|many|.
CATSKYRQQENTQYF
TGTGCCACCAGCAAGTACCGACAGCAGGAAAATACGCAGTATTTT
>TRBJ2-1|TRBV4-1|many|.
CASSQGFDEQFF
TGCGCCAGCAGCCAAGGGTTTGATGAGCAGTTCTTC
>TRBJ1-6|TRBV5-4|many|.
CASRRDSSYNSPLHF
TGTGCCAGCAGACGTGACAGCTCCTATAATTCACCCCTCCACTTT
>TRBJ1-5|TRBV12-3/TRBV12-4|few|TRBD1
CASHPGQGRHSNQPQHF
TGTGCCAGCCATCCCGGACAGGGGAGACATAGCAATCAGCCCCAGCATTTT
>TRBJ2-7|TRBV2|many|TRBD1
CATARQGSYEQYF
TGTGCCACCGCCCGACAGGGAAGCTACGAGCAGTACTTC
>TRBJ2-2|TRBV12-3/TRBV12-4|.|.
CAINRRGWTWELFF
TGTGCCATCAATAGGAGGGGGTGGACCTGGGAGCTGTTTTTT
>TRBJ2-4|TRBV6-2/TRBV6-3|many|TRBD1
CASTGGLAKNIQYF
TGTGCCAGTACAGGGGGCCTTGCCAAAAACATTCAGTACTTC
>TRBJ2-4|TRBV18|few|TRBD2
CASSPPEATSGTNIQYF
TGTGCCAGCTCACCCCCTGAGGCGACTAGCGGGACAAACATTCAGTACTTC
>TRBJ1-2|TRBV6-2/TRBV6-3|many|.
CASRQPGLNYGYTF
TGTGCCAGCAGGCAGCCCGGTCTTAACTATGGCTACACCTTC
>TRBJ1-1|TRBV9|many|.
CASSVGDNTEAFF
TGTGCCAGCAGCGTAGGAGATAACACTGAAGCTTTCTTT
>TRBJ2-3|TRBV12-3/TRBV12-4|few|.
CASSPGRGDWDTQYF
TGTGCCAGCAGTCCCGGTAGGGGGGACTGGGATACGCAGTATTTT
>TRBJ2-1|TRBV10-1|many|TRBD2
CASNLTSGLRNEQFF
TGCGCCAGTAACTTAACTAGCGGGCTCAGGAATGAGCAGTTCTTC
>TRBJ2-7|TRBV4-1|few|.
CASSQDILRSYEQYF
TGCGCCAGCAGCCAAGATATATTGCGTTCCTACGAGCAGTACTTC
>TRBJ2-7|TRBV29-1|few|.
CSVSVGSYEQYF
TGCAGCGTATCGGTAGGCTCCTACGAGCAGTACTTC
>TRBJ1-5|TRBV5-1|many|.
CASSLDAASNQPQHF
TGCGCCAGCAGCTTGGACGCAGCGAGCAATCAGCCCCAGCATTTT
>TRBJ2-7|TRBV7-2|.|.
CASSLGIGGTYEQYF
TGTGCCAGCAGCTTAGGGATCGGGGGCACCTACGAGCAGTACTTC
>TRBJ1-4|TRBV29-1|many|TRBD1
CSVAGGWDEKLFF
TGCAGCGTCGCAGGGGGCTGGGATGAAAAACTGTTTTTT
>TRBJ2-7|TRBV4-3|many|.
CASSPPRREYEQYF
TGCGCCAGCAGCCCCCCCAGGCGGGAATACGAGCAGTACTTC
>TRBJ2-5|TRBV4-1|many|TRBD2
CASSQGTSGWYQETQYF
TGCGCCAGCAGCCAAGGGACTAGCGGGTGGTACCAAGAGACCCAGTACTTC
>TRBJ2-7|TRBV5-1|once|TRBD1
CASSFARQGCYEQYF
TGCGCCAGCAGCTTTGCCCGACAGGGATGCTACGAGCAGTACTTC
>TRBJ1-2|TRBV4-2|many|.
CASSQRYRGYTF
TGTGCCAGCAGCCAAAGGTATCGGGGCTACACCTTC
>TRBJ2-5|TRBV20-1|many|.
CRVEEPLKRETQYF
TGCAGAGTGGAAGAGCCCTTGAAGCGGGAGACCCAGTACTTC
>TRBJ2-7|TRBV11-1|.|TRBD1
CASSVRQGTYEQYF
TGTGCCAGCAGCGTTCGACAGGGAACCTACGAGCAGTACTTC
>TRBJ2-7|TRBV6-5|many|TRBD2
CASSYSWGLAFYEQYF
TGTGCCAGCAGTTACTCGTGGGGACTAGCGTTCTACGAGCAGTACTTC
>TRBJ2-2|TRBV10-3|many|.
CAILAGQTNTGELFF
TGTGCCATCTTGGCCGGACAGACGAACACCGGGGAGCTGTTTTTT
>TRBJ2-7|TRBV5-5|many|.
CASSFPGGEQYF
TGTGCCAGCAGCTTTCCCGGCGGCGAGCAGTACTTC
>TRBJ2-7|TRBV11-2|many|.
CASTVEAVSYEQYF
TGTGCCAGCACGGTCGAGGCAGTCTCCTACGAGCAGTACTTC
>TRBJ1-2|TRBV5-8|.|.
CASSTGYTGYTF
TGTGCCAGCAGCACCGGGTATACTGGCTACACCTTC
>TRBJ2-6|TRBV7-2|many|TRBD1
CASSLAIYRGSSGANVLTF
TGTGCCAGCAGCTTAGCGATTTACAGGGGGAGTTCTGGGGCCAACGTCCTGACTTTC
>TRBJ2-1|TRBV5-1|.|.
CASRWTVSGNEQSF
TGCGCCAGCCGGTGGACAGTGAGTGGTAATGAGCAGTCCTTC
>TRBJ1-1|TRBV4-3|many|.
CASSQVGQPNTEAFF
TGCGCCAGCAGCCAAGTTGGACAGCCGAACACTGAAGCTTTCTTT
>TRBJ2-7|TRBV15|many|TRBD2
CATSRVRGTSGSKGEQYF
TGTGCCACCAGCAGAGTTCGCGGGACTAGCGGGAGTAAGGGCGAGCAGTACTTC
>TRBJ2-1|TRBV9|many|.
CASSVVVDSYNEQFF
TGTGCCAGCAGCGTAGTAGTCGACTCGTACAATGAGCAGTTCTTC
>TRBJ2-7|TRBV7-2|many|.
CASSKRSEQYF
TGTGCCAGCAGCAAAAGGAGCGAGCAGTACTTC